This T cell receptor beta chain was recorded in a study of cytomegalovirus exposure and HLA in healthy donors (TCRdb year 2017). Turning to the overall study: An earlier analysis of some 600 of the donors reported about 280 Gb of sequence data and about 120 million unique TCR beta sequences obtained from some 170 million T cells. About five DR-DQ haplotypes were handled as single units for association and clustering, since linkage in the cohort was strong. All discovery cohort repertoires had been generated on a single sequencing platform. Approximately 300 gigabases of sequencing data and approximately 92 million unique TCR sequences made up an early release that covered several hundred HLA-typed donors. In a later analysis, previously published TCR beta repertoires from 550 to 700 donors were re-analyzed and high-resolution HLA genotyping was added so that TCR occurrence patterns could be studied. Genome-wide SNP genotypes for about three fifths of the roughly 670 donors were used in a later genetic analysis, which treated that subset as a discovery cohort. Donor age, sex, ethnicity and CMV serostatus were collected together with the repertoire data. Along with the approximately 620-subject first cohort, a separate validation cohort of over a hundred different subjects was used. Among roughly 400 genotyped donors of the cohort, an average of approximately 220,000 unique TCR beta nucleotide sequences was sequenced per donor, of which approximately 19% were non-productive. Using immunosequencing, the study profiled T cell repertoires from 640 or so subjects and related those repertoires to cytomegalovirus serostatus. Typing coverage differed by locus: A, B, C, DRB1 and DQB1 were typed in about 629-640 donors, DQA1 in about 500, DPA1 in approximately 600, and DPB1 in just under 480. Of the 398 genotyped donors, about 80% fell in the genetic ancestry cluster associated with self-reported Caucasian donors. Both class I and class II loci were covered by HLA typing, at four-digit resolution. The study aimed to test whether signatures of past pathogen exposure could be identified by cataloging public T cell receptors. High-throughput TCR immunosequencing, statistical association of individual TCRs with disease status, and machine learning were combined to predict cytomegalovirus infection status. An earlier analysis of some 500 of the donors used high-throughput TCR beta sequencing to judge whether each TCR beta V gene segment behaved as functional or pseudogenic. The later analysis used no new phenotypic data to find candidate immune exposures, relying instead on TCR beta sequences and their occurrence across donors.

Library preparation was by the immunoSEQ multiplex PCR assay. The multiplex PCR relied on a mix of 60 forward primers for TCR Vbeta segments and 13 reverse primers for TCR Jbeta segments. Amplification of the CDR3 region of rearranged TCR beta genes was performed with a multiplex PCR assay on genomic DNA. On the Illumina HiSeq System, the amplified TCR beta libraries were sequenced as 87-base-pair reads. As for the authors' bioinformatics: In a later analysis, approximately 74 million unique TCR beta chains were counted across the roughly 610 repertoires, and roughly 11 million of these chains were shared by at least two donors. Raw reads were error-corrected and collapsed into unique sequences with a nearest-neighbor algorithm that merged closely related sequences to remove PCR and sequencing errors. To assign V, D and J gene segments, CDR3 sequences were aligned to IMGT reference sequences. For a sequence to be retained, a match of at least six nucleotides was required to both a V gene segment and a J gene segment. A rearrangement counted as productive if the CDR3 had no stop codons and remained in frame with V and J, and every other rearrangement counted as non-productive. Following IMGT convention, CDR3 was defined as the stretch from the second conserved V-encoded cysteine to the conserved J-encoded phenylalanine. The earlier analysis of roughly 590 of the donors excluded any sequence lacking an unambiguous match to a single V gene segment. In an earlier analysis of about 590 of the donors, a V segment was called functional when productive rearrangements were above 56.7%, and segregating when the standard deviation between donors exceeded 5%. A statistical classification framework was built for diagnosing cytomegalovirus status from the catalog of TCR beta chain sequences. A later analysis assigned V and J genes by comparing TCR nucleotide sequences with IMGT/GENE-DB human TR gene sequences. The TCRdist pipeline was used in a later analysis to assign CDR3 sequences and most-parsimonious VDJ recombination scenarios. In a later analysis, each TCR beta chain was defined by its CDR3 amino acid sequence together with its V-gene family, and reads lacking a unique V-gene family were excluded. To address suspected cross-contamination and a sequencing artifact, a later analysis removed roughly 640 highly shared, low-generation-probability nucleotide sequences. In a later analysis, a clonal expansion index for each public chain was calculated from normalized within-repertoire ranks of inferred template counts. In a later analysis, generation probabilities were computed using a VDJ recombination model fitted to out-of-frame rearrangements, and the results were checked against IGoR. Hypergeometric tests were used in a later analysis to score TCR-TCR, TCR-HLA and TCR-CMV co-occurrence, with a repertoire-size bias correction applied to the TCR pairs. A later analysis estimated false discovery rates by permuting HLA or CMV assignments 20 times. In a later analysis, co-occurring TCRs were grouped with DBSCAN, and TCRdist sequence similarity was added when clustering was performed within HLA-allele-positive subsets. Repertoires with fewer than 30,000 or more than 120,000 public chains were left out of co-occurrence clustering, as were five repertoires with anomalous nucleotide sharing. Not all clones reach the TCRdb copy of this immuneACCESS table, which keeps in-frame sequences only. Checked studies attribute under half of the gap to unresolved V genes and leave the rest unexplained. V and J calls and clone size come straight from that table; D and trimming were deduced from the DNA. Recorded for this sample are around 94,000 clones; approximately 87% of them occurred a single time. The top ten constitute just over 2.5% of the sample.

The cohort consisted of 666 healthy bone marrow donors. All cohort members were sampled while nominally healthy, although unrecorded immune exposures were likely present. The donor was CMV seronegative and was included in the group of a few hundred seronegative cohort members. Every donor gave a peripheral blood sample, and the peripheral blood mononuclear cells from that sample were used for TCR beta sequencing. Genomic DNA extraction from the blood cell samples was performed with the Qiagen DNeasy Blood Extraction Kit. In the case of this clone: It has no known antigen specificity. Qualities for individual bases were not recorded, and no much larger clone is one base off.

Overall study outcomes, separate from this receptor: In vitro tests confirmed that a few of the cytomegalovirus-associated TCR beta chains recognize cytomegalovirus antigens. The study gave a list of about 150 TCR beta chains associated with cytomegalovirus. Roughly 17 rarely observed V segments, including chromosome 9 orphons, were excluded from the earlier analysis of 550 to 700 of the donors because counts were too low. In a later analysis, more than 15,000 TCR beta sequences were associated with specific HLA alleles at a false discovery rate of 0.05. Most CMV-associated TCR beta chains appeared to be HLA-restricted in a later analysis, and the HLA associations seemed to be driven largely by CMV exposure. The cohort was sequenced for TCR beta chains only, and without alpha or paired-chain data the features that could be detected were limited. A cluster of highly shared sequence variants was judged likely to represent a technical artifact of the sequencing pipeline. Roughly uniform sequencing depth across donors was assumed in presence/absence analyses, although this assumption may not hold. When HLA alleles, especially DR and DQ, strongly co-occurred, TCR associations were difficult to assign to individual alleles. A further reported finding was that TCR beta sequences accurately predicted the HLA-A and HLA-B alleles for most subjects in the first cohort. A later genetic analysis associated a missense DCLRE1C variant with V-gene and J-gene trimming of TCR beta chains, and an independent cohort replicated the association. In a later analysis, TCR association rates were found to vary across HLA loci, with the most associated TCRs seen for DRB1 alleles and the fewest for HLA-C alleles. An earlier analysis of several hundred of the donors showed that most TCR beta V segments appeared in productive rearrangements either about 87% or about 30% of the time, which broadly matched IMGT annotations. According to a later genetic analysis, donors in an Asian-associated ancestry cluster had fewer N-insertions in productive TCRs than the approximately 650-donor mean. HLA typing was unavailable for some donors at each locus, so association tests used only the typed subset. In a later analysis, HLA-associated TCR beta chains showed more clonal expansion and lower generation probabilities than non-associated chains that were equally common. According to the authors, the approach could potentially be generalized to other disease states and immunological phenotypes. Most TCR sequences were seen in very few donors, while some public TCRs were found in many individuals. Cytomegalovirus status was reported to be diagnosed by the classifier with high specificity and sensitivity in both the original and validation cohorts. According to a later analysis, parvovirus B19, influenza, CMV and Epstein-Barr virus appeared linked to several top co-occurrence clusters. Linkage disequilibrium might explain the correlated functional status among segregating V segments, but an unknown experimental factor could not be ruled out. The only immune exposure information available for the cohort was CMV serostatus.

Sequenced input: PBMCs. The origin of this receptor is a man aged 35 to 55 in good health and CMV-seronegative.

The DNA reads TGTGCCACCAGCAGAGCAGGGACAGCAACTGGCTATGGCTACACCTTC. Its protein product is CATSRAGTATGYGYTF. Recombination connected TRBV15 to TRBJ1-2; a stretch of 7 junction bases matches TRBD1. After removal of 1 base from V and 4 bases from J, the junction retains 9 bases not matched to a gene. Reading the germline V gene (reference sequence) gives CDR1 LNHNV and CDR2 YYDKDF. There are 16 amino acids in the CDR3, from cysteine to phenylalanine inclusive. The DNA shown is the 48-base CDR3, in frame from base 1.